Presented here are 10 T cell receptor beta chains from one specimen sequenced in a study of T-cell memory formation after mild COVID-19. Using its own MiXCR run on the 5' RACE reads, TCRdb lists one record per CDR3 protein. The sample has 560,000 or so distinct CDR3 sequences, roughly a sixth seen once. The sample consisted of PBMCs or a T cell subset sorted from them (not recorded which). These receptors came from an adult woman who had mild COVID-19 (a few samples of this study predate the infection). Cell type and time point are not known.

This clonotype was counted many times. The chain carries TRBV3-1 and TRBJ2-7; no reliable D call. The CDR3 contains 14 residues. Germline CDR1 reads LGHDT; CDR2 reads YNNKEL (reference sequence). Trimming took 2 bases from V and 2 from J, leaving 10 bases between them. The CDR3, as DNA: TGTGCCAGCAGCCAAACTGACCGAGCCTACGAGCAGTACTTC. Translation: CASSQTDRAYEQYF.

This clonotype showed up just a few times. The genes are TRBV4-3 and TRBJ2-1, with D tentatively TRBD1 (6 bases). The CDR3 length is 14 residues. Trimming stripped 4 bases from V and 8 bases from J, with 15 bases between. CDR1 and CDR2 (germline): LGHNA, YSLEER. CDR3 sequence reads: CASSRVTGFDEQFF. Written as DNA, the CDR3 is TGCGCCAGCAGCCGCGTCACAGGGTTCGATGAGCAGTTCTTC.

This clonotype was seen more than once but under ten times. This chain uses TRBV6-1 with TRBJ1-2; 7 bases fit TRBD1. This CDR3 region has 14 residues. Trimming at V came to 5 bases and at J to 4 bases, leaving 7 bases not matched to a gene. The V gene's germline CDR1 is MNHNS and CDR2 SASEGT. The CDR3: CASSPTGLGYGYTF. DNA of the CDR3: TGTGCCAGCAGTCCGACAGGGTTGGGCTATGGCTACACCTTC.

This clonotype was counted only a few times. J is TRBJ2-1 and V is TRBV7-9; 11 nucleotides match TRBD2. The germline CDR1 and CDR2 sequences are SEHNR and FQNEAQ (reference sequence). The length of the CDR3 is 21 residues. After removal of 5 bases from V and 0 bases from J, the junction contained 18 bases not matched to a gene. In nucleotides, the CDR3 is TGTGCCAGCAGCAGCATACCGGGGACTAGCGGACCTGGTAACTCCTACAATGAGCAGTTCTTC. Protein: CASSSIPGTSGPGNSYNEQFF.

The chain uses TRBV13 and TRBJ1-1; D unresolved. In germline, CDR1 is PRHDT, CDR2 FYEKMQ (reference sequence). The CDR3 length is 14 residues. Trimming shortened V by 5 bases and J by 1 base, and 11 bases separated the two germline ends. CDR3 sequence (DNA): TGTGCCAGCAGCCACCCTCGGGCGAACACTGAAGCTTTCTTT. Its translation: CASSHPRANTEAFF.

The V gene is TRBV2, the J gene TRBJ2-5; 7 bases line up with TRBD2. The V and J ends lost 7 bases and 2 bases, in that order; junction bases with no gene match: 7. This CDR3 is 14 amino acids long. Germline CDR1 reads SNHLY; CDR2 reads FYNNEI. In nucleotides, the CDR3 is TGTGCCAGCAATGACCTACTAGCGCAAGAGACCCAGTACTTC. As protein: CASNDLLAQETQYF.

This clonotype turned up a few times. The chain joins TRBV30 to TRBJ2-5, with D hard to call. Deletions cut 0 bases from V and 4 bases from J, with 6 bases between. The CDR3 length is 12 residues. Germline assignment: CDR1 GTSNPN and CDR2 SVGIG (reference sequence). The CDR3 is CAWSVWGETQYF. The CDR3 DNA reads TGTGCCTGGAGTGTGTGGGGAGAGACCCAGTACTTC.

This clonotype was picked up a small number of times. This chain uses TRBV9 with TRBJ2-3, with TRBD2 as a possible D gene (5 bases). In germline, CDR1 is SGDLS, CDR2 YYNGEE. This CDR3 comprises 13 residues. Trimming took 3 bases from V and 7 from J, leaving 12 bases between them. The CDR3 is CASSGTHGNTQYF. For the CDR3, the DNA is TGTGCCAGCAGCGGGACTCACGGCAATACGCAGTATTTT.

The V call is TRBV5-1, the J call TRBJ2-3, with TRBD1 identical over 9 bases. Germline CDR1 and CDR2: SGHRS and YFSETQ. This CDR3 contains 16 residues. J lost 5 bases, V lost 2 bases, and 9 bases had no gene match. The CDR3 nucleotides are TGCGCCAGCAGCTTCACAGGGGGCGGGTACGGAGATACGCAGTATTTT. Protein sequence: CASSFTGGGYGDTQYF.

Written as DNA, the CDR3 is TGCAGTGCTTTGAGGGGAGGTAATCAGCCCCAGCATTTT. Protein: CSALRGGNQPQHF. This chain joins TRBV20-1 and TRBJ1-5, with a possible D match to TRBD1 (5 bases). V lost 5 bases to trimming and J lost 4 bases, with 12 bases between them. This CDR3 comprises 13 residues. The germline CDR1 and CDR2 sequences are DFQATT and SNEGSKA (reference sequence).